This T cell receptor beta chain was profiled in a study of blood T cell repertoires in COVID-19. Original handling: Estimation of nucleated cell counts was performed using reference gene primer amplification. Clones were sequenced by immunoSEQ multiplex PCR, and TCRdb holds only the in-frame ones, with some missing. V, J and clone size derive from that table, while D and trimming were established from the DNA sequence. Of some 340,000 clones listed, roughly 90% are singletons. This clone was counted between two and nine times. The CDR3 is 14 amino acids. CDR1 and CDR2 (germline): SNHLY, FYNNEI. The junction had 7 bases not matched to a gene; V was cut back by 6 bases and J by 6 bases.

Material: PBMCs or T cells enriched from blood (not recorded which). This sequence was found in a woman aged 25 to 45 who had been exposed to COVID-19. This rearrangement joins TRBV2 to TRBJ1-1; 10 bases match TRBD1. The CDR3 DNA follows: TGTGCCAGCAGGACCGGGACAGGGGCTCCTGAAGCTTTCTTT. Translated, it gives CASRTGTGAPEAFF.